One and the same sample provided the 27 T cell receptor beta chains below, sequenced in a study of T cell responses to AZD1222 COVID-19 vaccine. The data were produced by immunoSEQ multiplex PCR, yet TCRdb's version contains in-frame clones alone and is incomplete. The table lists tens of thousands of clones, roughly nine tenths of them singletons, with around 3% in the top ten. The starting material was peripheral blood, obtained on day 0 of AZD1222 vaccination. The receptors shown here come from an adult in good health.

The rearrangement links TRBV30 to TRBJ1-1; D is perhaps TRBD1 (5 bases). The CDR3 loop spans 16 amino acids. CDR1 is GTSNPN, CDR2 SVGIG, per germline (reference sequence). V lost 5 bases, J lost 0 bases, and 19 bases lay in between. CDR3 nucleotide sequence: TGTGCCTGGCGGGACCTAAAGTTGGCGATGAACACTGAAGCTTTCTTT. Translating it yields CAWRDLKLAMNTEAFF.

This chain uses TRBV5-4 with TRBJ1-1; no firm D call. V shed 4 bases and J shed 7 bases, with 8 bases lying between them. This CDR3 is built from 11 residues. Looked up from germline, CDR1 is SGHNT and CDR2 is YYREEE (reference sequence). The CDR3 bases are TGTGCCAGCAGCCAAGGGTTTGAAGCTTTCTTT. This sequence encodes CASSQGFEAFF.

This clone has only a few counts. The V and J genes are TRBV5-1 and TRBJ2-3; D may match TRBD1 or TRBD2 (5 bases each). Germline CDR1 is SGHRS and CDR2 is YFSETQ. CDR3 length equals 15 residues. Trimming took 0 bases from V and 0 from J, leaving 8 bases between them. The CDR3: CASSLDGASTDTQYF. In DNA form, the CDR3 reads TGCGCCAGCAGCTTGGACGGGGCTAGCACAGATACGCAGTATTTT.

This chain joins TRBV6-2 or TRBV6-3 and TRBJ2-1; D is unclear. This CDR3 is built from 14 residues. The V gene's germline CDR1 is MNHEY and CDR2 SVGEGT. V was shortened by 0 bases and J by 9 bases, with 12 bases between the two germline ends. DNA for the CDR3: TGTGCCAGCAGTTACTCCGACTCTAAGGTTGAGCAGTTCTTC. Protein sequence: CASSYSDSKVEQFF.

This chain links TRBV7-3 with TRBJ2-1; D is uncertain. Trimming stripped 0 bases from V and 4 bases from J, with 10 bases between. This CDR3 is built from 15 residues. Germline V lookup: CDR1 SGHTA, CDR2 FQGTGA. As DNA, the CDR3 is TGTGCCAGCAGCTTAACGCCGAGTCAATACAATGAGCAGTTCTTC. As protein: CASSLTPSQYNEQFF. Looking up the rest from reference TRBV7-3 and TRBJ2-1 gives the full variable domain: GAGVSQTPSNKVTEKGKYVELRCDPISGHTALYWYRQSLGQGPEFLIYFQGTGAADDSGLPNDRFFAVRPEGSVSTLKIQRTERGDSAVYLCASSLTPSQYNEQFFGPGTRLTVL.

This clone came up once. The chain links TRBV3-1 (or the pseudogene TRBV3-2) to TRBJ1-1; D is uncertain. The CDR3 covers 17 residues. In germline, CDR1 is LGHDT, CDR2 YNNKEL (reference sequence). V dropped 0 bases and J dropped 1 base, with 15 bases sitting between them. The CDR3 here is CASSQDRAAYSNTEAFF. CDR3 sequence (DNA): TGTGCCAGCAGCCAAGATCGGGCAGCATATTCGAACACTGAAGCTTTCTTT.

The genes are TRBV13 and TRBJ2-3; 10 bases map to TRBD2. CDR3 size: 19 residues. V gave up 6 bases and J gave up 6 bases; unmatched junction bases: 21. The germline V gene encodes CDR1 PRHDT and CDR2 FYEKMQ (reference sequence). The CDR3 region has the DNA TGTGCCAGCAGGCCTCCGGAGGGTAGCGGGGGGTCCTGGGGTGATACGCAGTATTTT. Its protein product is CASRPPEGSGGSWGDTQYF. The variable domain in full, completed from reference TRBV13 and TRBJ2-3, reads AAGVIQSPRHLIKEKRETATLKCYPIPRHDTVYWYQQGPGQDPQFLISFYEKMQSDKGSIPDRFSAQQFSDYHSELNMSSLELGDSALYFCASRPPEGSGGSWGDTQYFGPGTRLTVL.

CDR3 DNA sequence: TGTGCCACCAGCAGAGATGCCGGGGACCTTTACAATGAGCAGTTCTTC. Its protein product is CATSRDAGDLYNEQFF. The rearrangement links TRBV15 to TRBJ2-1, with D tentatively TRBD1 or TRBD2 (5 bases each). The V gene lost 0 bases and the J gene lost 4 bases, with 13 bases spanning the gap. Germline loops: CDR1 LNHNV, CDR2 YYDKDF (reference sequence). This CDR3 contains 16 residues.

The V gene is TRBV28, the J gene TRBJ2-3; 7 positions agree with TRBD2. The junction had 9 bases not matched to a gene; V was cut back by 6 bases and J by 0 bases. The CDR3 spans 16 residues. CDR1 is MDHEN and CDR2 is SYDVKM in the germline V gene. CDR3 sequence reads: CASRPSGILSTDTQYF. Written as DNA, the CDR3 is TGTGCCAGCAGACCAAGCGGGATACTTAGCACAGATACGCAGTATTTT.

The CDR3 sequence: CASSLTGTGGYTF. The CDR3 bases are TGTGCCAGCAGCTTGACAGGGACGGGCGGCTACACCTTC. The genes are TRBV7-3 and TRBJ1-2, with 7 bases aligning to TRBD1. The CDR3 length is 13 residues. Per germline, CDR1 SGHTA and CDR2 FQGTGA. The ends lost 3 bases at V and 8 bases at J; junction bases unmatched: 6.

The gene calls are TRBV12-3 or TRBV12-4 and TRBJ2-1; D gene ambiguous. The CDR3 spans 12 residues. The ends were cut back, 7 bases at V and 6 bases at J, with 10 bases in the middle. Here the CDR3 reads CASTVNSNEQFF. CDR3 coding DNA: TGTGCCAGCACCGTTAATTCCAATGAGCAGTTCTTC.

The chain employs TRBV5-1 and TRBJ2-1; 7 bases fit TRBD2. CDR1 and CDR2 from the germline V gene are SGHRS and YFSETQ. The CDR3 runs to 13 residues. J was trimmed by 4 bases and V by 4 bases; bases with no gene match: 2. Here the CDR3 reads CASSSGTYNEQFF. CDR3 nucleotide sequence: TGCGCCAGCAGCAGCGGGACTTACAATGAGCAGTTCTTC.

This clone appeared a few times. This chain joins TRBV4-1 and TRBJ1-5; no reliable D call. V was cut by 0 bases and J by 0 bases, with 12 bases left in between. The germline gives CDR1 MGHRA, CDR2 YSYEKL. This CDR3 is built from 17 residues. The CDR3 DNA sequence: TGCGCCAGCAGCCAAGACGGTCTAGATTATAGCAATCAGCCCCAGCATTTT. Residues: CASSQDGLDYSNQPQHF.

This chain uses TRBV28 with TRBJ2-1; D uncertain. Per the germline V gene, CDR1 is MDHEN and CDR2 is SYDVKM. This CDR3 is built from 11 residues. Trimming stripped 5 bases from V and 10 bases from J, with 9 bases between. The CDR3 region is CASSSAVEQFF. CDR3 nucleotide sequence: TGTGCCAGCAGTAGTGCCGTGGAGCAGTTCTTC.

This chain uses TRBV9 with TRBJ2-3, with 9 positions matching TRBD2. There are 16 residues in the CDR3. V was pared by 0 bases and J by 3 bases, with 5 bases of the junction left unmatched. From germline, CDR1 is SGDLS and CDR2 YYNGEE. CDR3 sequence (DNA): TGTGCCAGCAGCGTAGGCGCTAGCGGGGTGACAGATACGCAGTATTTT. Its translation is CASSVGASGVTDTQYF.

The CDR3 sequence: CASSLQGSYEQYF. The CDR3, as DNA: TGTGCCAGCAGTTTACAGGGGAGCTACGAGCAGTACTTC. V usage is TRBV12-3 or TRBV12-4 and J usage is TRBJ2-7; D may be TRBD1 (6 bases). CDR3 length: 13 residues. V shed 2 bases and J shed 3 bases, with 8 bases lying between them.

CDR3 DNA sequence: TGTGCCAGCAGCCAAGGCCTCGGAAGTGGGGCCAACGTCCTGACTTTC. Residues: CASSQGLGSGANVLTF. This chain uses TRBV3-1 (or the pseudogene TRBV3-2) with TRBJ2-6; D gene unclear. The V and J ends lost 1 base and 3 bases respectively, with 10 bases between them. From germline, CDR1 is LGHDT and CDR2 YNNKEL (reference sequence). The CDR3 is 16 amino acids.

The chain employs TRBV29-1 and TRBJ1-2, with a tentative D call TRBD1 (6 bases). Germline CDR1 SQVTM, CDR2 ANQGSEA. The CDR3 loop spans 12 amino acids. Trimming shortened V by 3 bases and J by 6 bases, and 11 bases separated the two germline ends. CDR3 loop: CSVEGGGHGYTF. The DNA of the CDR3 is TGCAGCGTTGAGGGGGGCGGACATGGCTACACCTTC.

The chain couples TRBV3-1 (or the pseudogene TRBV3-2) to TRBJ2-7; 11 bases are shared with TRBD2. This CDR3 is 14 amino acids long. Germline CDR1 and CDR2: LGHDT and YNNKEL (reference sequence). Trimming at V came to 3 bases and at J to 3 bases, leaving 1 base not matched to a gene. CDR3 amino acids: CASSHLAGGYEQYF. Written as DNA, the CDR3 is TGTGCCAGCAGCCATCTAGCGGGAGGCTACGAGCAGTACTTC.

The chain recombines TRBV7-2 with TRBJ1-1, with 10 bases fitting TRBD1. Germline V gene sequence: CDR1 SGHTA, CDR2 FQGNSA. The V segment lost 1 base and the J segment 0 bases; nucleotides outside the gene matches: 5. CDR3 length: 17 residues. The chain's CDR3 is CASSLGDRGHMNTEAFF. The CDR3 coding sequence is TGTGCCAGCAGCTTAGGGGACAGGGGCCATATGAACACTGAAGCTTTCTTT.

This clone was recorded once. This rearrangement joins TRBV28 to TRBJ1-1, with unresolved D. CDR1 is MDHEN and CDR2 is SYDVKM in the germline V gene. Trimming left V 7 bases short and J 4 bases short, with 13 bases between. This CDR3 is built from 13 residues. CDR3 sequence: CASKLGIATEAFF. DNA for the CDR3: TGTGCCAGCAAACTGGGGATCGCCACTGAAGCTTTCTTT.

This chain connects TRBV7-2 to TRBJ2-7; D is ambiguous. The ends were cut back, 5 bases at V and 9 bases at J, with 14 bases in the middle. This CDR3 spans 12 amino acids. Germline CDR1 reads SGHTA; CDR2 reads FQGNSA. The CDR3 DNA sequence: TGTGCCAGCAGCATGAGGACCTGGGGGCAGTACTTC. Residues: CASSMRTWGQYF.

The chain couples TRBV27 to TRBJ1-5, with D possibly matching TRBD1 (6 bases). The germline V gene encodes CDR1 MNHEY and CDR2 SMNVEV (reference sequence). CDR3 size: 16 residues. The germline V and J ends were trimmed by 0 bases and 2 bases, with 11 bases remaining between them. CDR3 residues: CASSLSGGRGNQPQHF. DNA of the CDR3: TGTGCCAGCAGTTTATCGGGGGGGCGCGGCAATCAGCCCCAGCATTTT.

J is TRBJ1-3 and V is TRBV7-6; 9 bases fit TRBD1. The CDR3 is 16 amino acids. The V segment lost 4 bases and the J segment 1 base; nucleotides outside the gene matches: 5. CDR1 and CDR2 (germline): SGHVS, FNYEAQ. As DNA, the CDR3 is TGTGCCAGCAGCTCAGCCGACAGGGGGTCTGGAAACACCATATATTTT. This translates into CASSSADRGSGNTIYF.

The rearrangement joins TRBV28 to TRBJ1-6; D unclear. The CDR3 loop spans 14 amino acids. The V end lost 6 bases, the J end lost 8 bases, and 14 bases lay between the germline ends. In germline, CDR1 is MDHEN, CDR2 SYDVKM. In nucleotides, the CDR3 is TGTGCCAGCAGCCCTACGGCCCTTTATTCACCCCTCCACTTT. Amino acids: CASSPTALYSPLHF.

CDR3 nucleotides: TGTGCCAGTAGTATTCAGGTTAACTATGGCTACACCTTC. This encodes CASSIQVNYGYTF. The V gene is TRBV19, the J gene TRBJ1-2; unclear D gene. V was trimmed by 3 bases and J by 1 base, leaving 6 bases between them. CDR1 is LNHDA and CDR2 is SQIVND in the germline V gene (reference sequence). This CDR3 spans 13 amino acids. Full variable domain (outside the CDR3, taken from reference TRBV19 and TRBJ1-2): DGGITQSPKYLFRKEGQNVTLSCEQNLNHDAMYWYRQDPGQGLRLIYYSQIVNDFQKGDIAEGYSVSREKKESFPLTVTSAQKNPTAFYLCASSIQVNYGYTFGSGTRLTVV.

V gene TRBV3-1 (or the pseudogene TRBV3-2) combines with J gene TRBJ1-1, with D unclear. The CDR3 has 13 residues. Germline CDR1 LGHDT, CDR2 YNNKEL (reference sequence). V was clipped by 2 bases and J by 11 bases, with 15 bases between them. In DNA form, the CDR3 reads TGTGCCAGCAGCCAACGCGGACCGAGTACGGCTTTCTTT. Protein: CASSQRGPSTAFF.